The T cell receptor (beta chain) described here comes from a study of blood T cell repertoires in COVID-19. Study summary: Samples came from the United States, Italy and Spain, spanning acute and convalescent COVID-19. Sources were T cells, B-cell-depleted T cells, or PBMCs; the material itself was cDNA or gDNA.

This table comes from immunoSEQ multiplex PCR, and its TCRdb copy is limited to in-frame clones, with some not included. This sample has fewer than 250,000 clones, with around 84% found just once. Participants had their cohort set by participant-reported clinical history. Two consecutive negative NP/OP PCR tests, clearance, or resolved symptoms defined Cohort 3 recovery. Looked up from germline, CDR1 is KGHDR and CDR2 is SFDVKD. Deletions cut 4 bases from V and 0 bases from J, with 17 bases between. The CDR3 runs 17 residues. The sequenced sample was PBMCs or T cells enriched from blood (not recorded which). This TCR derives from a middle-aged woman who had recovered from COVID-19. The genes are TRBV24-1 and TRBJ1-1; D not resolved. The CDR3 loop is CATSDFPRETMNTEAFF. CDR3 sequence (DNA): TGTGCCACCAGTGACTTTCCACGGGAGACGATGAACACTGAAGCTTTCTTT.